This T cell receptor (beta chain) was recorded in a study of technical replicates of blood from a few donors (dated by TCRdb to 2016 to 2017). Based on the germline V gene (reference sequence), the CDR1 and CDR2 sequences are DFQATT and SNEGSKA. The CDR3 sequence holds 10 residues, the cysteine and phenylalanine included. Just the 30-base CDR3 DNA is kept, in frame starting at base 1. V and J are truncated by 5 bases and 7 bases respectively, leaving an intervening sequence of 6 bases. As for this clone: Its antigen is not yet known. The input lacks base qualities; no much larger clone sits a single base away.

Libraries were built with the immunoSEQ multiplex PCR assay. The source is immuneACCESS, and TCRdb retained only in-frame sequences with V and J called. Part of the clones is not carried over; for the studies checked, unresolved V genes explain less than half of this, and the remainder is unexplained. This sample holds about 69,000 clones; approximately 89% were observed only once. The ten largest clonotypes hold 4% to 5% of the sample. The V gene is TRBV20-1 and the J gene is TRBJ2-1, with the D gene not clear enough to name. The sequence was obtained from a human donor in good health. Some clones in this sample may be carry-over from other donors' samples. The sample taken for sequencing was PBMCs. The CDR3: CSAPGNEQFF. In nucleotides, the sequence is TGCAGTGCTCCAGGTAATGAGCAGTTCTTC.